This T cell receptor beta chain was retrieved from a study of blood T cell repertoires in COVID-19. Study in general: PBMCs, B-cell-depleted T cells, or T cells were the source of the cDNA or gDNA that made up the material.

The study recruited people aged about 18 to 95 years across around 23 US areas. Recovered Cohort 3 donors showed two negative PCRs, clearance, or symptom resolution. The CDR3 covers 16 residues. In germline, CDR1 is LNHDA, CDR2 SQIVND (reference sequence). The germline V and J ends were trimmed by 4 bases and 5 bases, with 18 bases remaining between them. As originally analysed: Amplification from reference gene primers served as the basis for estimated nucleated cell counts. Profiling relied on immunoSEQ multiplex PCR, and the TCRdb table lists in-frame clones only, not all of them. The D gene and trimming were derived from the DNA, and the V and J assignments and clone size from that table. The sample includes around 260,000 clones, 90% of them seen just once.

The source is a woman aged 25 to 45 who had recovered from COVID-19. Sequencing input: PBMCs or T cells enriched from blood (not recorded which). The genes are TRBV19 and TRBJ1-5; D call uncertain. The CDR3 DNA is TGTGCCAGTAGTACTTGGAGGGAGGTAGGTGATCAGCCCCAGCATTTT. Protein: CASSTWREVGDQPQHF.